A selection of T cell receptor beta chains follows, all from one sample in a study of OX40 agonist ivuxolimab in advanced cancers. The protocol was immunoSEQ multiplex PCR, while the TCRdb copy is restricted to in-frame clones and leaves out a portion. The table shows tens of thousands of clones, with approximately 83% occurring only once. The sequences come from CD4+ or CD8+ T cells sorted from blood, collected in a trial of the OX40 agonist ivuxolimab. These receptors were obtained from an adult with an advanced solid tumor such as melanoma, head and neck, liver or kidney cancer. Each CDR3 is given with its conserved first and last residue. D genes are given only for firm matches. The size entry is marked missing in some rows and otherwise reads once, few, many or a size class.

TRBD2 | 15 | TRBJ2-1 | few | TRBV2 | CASSEGTSGLNEQFF | TGTGCCAGCAGTGAAGGTACTAGCGGCCTCAATGAGCAGTTCTTC
TRBD2 | 16 | TRBJ2-1 | . | TRBV4-2 | CASSPIAGGLYNEQFF | TGTGCCAGCAGCCCCATAGCGGGAGGGCTCTACAATGAGCAGTTCTTC
. | 13 | TRBJ1-1 | . | TRBV5-1 | CASSDRGDNEAFF | TGCGCCAGCAGCGATCGGGGAGATAATGAAGCTTTCTTT
TRBD1 | 13 | TRBJ2-7 | . | TRBV7-9 | CASSLTGRNEQYF | TGTGCCAGCAGCTTGACAGGGCGCAACGAGCAGTACTTC
. | 12 | TRBJ2-5 | . | TRBV29-1 | CSVVGAWETQYF | TGCAGCGTTGTCGGTGCGTGGGAGACCCAGTACTTC
. | 14 | TRBJ2-1 | . | TRBV7-2 | CASSSQSSYNEQFF | TGTGCCAGCAGCTCGCAGAGCTCCTACAATGAGCAGTTCTTC
. | 14 | TRBJ2-1 | . | TRBV5-4 | CASSFSSSYNEQFF | TGTGCCAGCAGCTTTTCCAGCTCCTACAATGAGCAGTTCTTC
. | 15 | TRBJ2-5 | once | TRBV27 | CASNEIGGVGETQYF | TGTGCCAGCAATGAGATAGGGGGAGTGGGTGAGACCCAGTACTTC
. | 14 | TRBJ2-5 | once | TRBV7-9 | CASSFGTNEETQYF | TGTGCCAGCAGCTTCGGGACAAACGAAGAGACCCAGTACTTC
. | 9 | TRBJ2-7 | . | TRBV5-6 | CAGRSEQYF | TGTGCAGGCCGGAGCGAGCAGTACTTC
. | 14 | TRBJ1-1 | . | TRBV25-1 | CASRASGGRTEAFF | TGTGCCAGCAGGGCCTCCGGGGGCAGAACTGAAGCTTTCTTT
TRBD2 | 14 | TRBJ2-7 | . | TRBV27 | CASSFNSGGGEQYF | TGTGCCAGCAGTTTTAATAGCGGGGGGGGCGAGCAGTACTTC
. | 15 | TRBJ2-7 | . | TRBV28 | CASSLGPRGGSEQYF | TGTGCCAGCAGTTTAGGTCCCAGGGGTGGGTCCGAGCAGTACTTC
. | 15 | TRBJ2-7 | few | TRBV6-1 | CASSDPRTPHHEQYF | TGTGCCAGCAGTGACCCACGGACCCCACACCACGAGCAGTACTTC
TRBD1 | 12 | TRBJ1-1 | few | TRBV10-1 | CASSETGAEAFF | TGCGCCAGCAGCGAGACAGGGGCTGAAGCTTTCTTT
. | 16 | TRBJ1-2 | once | TRBV4-1 | CASSQDPAGPNYGYTF | TGCGCCAGCAGCCAAGATCCGGCAGGGCCTAACTATGGCTACACCTTC
. | 15 | TRBJ1-3 | . | TRBV11-2 | CASSFGAASGNTIYF | TGTGCCAGCAGCTTTGGCGCAGCCTCTGGAAACACCATATATTTT
TRBD1 | 14 | TRBJ1-1 | . | TRBV4-1 | CASSQGDRGTEAFF | TGCGCCAGCAGCCAAGGGGACAGGGGGACTGAAGCTTTCTTT
TRBD1 | 16 | TRBJ2-1 | once | TRBV10-3 | CAISEFLTGGGNEQFF | TGTGCCATCAGTGAGTTCTTGACAGGGGGGGGGAATGAGCAGTTCTTC
. | 16 | TRBJ2-7 | . | TRBV9 | CASRDKLDFSPYEQYF | TGTGCCAGCAGGGACAAACTTGACTTCAGTCCCTACGAGCAGTACTTC
. | 11 | TRBJ1-5 | . | TRBV19 | CASSGGQPQHF | TGTGCCAGTAGTGGGGGTCAGCCCCAGCATTTT
. | 16 | TRBJ1-2 | few | TRBV5-1 | CASSFHQTGPYYGYTF | TGCGCCAGCAGCTTCCACCAGACAGGCCCTTACTATGGCTACACCTTC
TRBD2 | 14 | TRBJ2-1 | . | TRBV10-3 | CAISDGGSPNEQFF | TGTGCCATCAGTGACGGGGGGAGTCCCAATGAGCAGTTCTTC
. | 12 | TRBJ2-3 | once | TRBV9 | CASSLGPLEQYF | TGTGCCAGCAGCCTAGGTCCCTTGGAGCAGTATTTT
TRBD1 | 16 | TRBJ1-4 | . | TRBV28 | CASSSGQAATNEKLFF | TGTGCCAGCAGTTCCGGACAGGCCGCAACTAATGAAAAACTGTTTTTT
. | 15 | TRBJ1-2 | few | TRBV4-1 | CASSQVVSGSYGYTF | TGCGCCAGCAGCCAAGTGGTTTCAGGGAGCTATGGCTACACCTTC
. | 14 | TRBJ2-1 | . | TRBV28 | CASSWRDNPNEQFF | TGTGCCAGCAGTTGGCGGGACAATCCAAATGAGCAGTTCTTC
TRBD1 | 11 | TRBJ1-1 | . | TRBV29-1 | CSVEYRGVAFF | TGCAGCGTTGAATACAGGGGAGTAGCTTTCTTT
. | 14 | TRBJ2-7 | . | TRBV28 | CASSLYGTPYEQYF | TGTGCCAGCAGTCTTTACGGGACACCTTACGAGCAGTACTTC
. | 11 | TRBJ2-7 | medium-sized | TRBV7-9 | CASRLGGEQYF | TGTGCCAGCCGGTTGGGTGGGGAGCAGTACTTC
TRBD2 | 14 | TRBJ2-3 | . | TRBV5-1 | CASSLAAGGDTQYF | TGCGCCAGCAGCTTGGCGGCGGGAGGAGATACGCAGTATTTT
TRBD2 | 17 | TRBJ2-7 | . | TRBV6-1 | CASSEGSGLAKFYEQYF | TGTGCCAGCAGTGAGGGTTCAGGACTAGCAAAATTCTACGAGCAGTACTTC
. | 14 | TRBJ2-1 | few | TRBV7-2 | CASSPEGPWDEQFF | TGTGCCAGCAGCCCTGAGGGGCCTTGGGATGAGCAGTTCTTC
. | 15 | TRBJ1-5 | once | TRBV5-1 | CASSLSGRENQPQHF | TGCGCCAGCAGCTTGTCAGGGCGAGAAAATCAGCCCCAGCATTTT
. | 16 | TRBJ2-6 | once | TRBV4-1 | CASSQEVGSGANVLTF | TGCGCCAGCAGCCAAGAAGTGGGCTCTGGGGCCAACGTCCTGACTTTC
. | 16 | TRBJ2-3 | once | TRBV5-8 | CASSLSGSWGTDTQYF | TGTGCCAGCAGCTTGTCAGGGAGTTGGGGCACAGATACGCAGTATTTT
TRBD1 | 13 | TRBJ2-7 | . | TRBV28 | CASFRQGAGEQYF | TGTGCCAGCTTCAGACAGGGGGCGGGCGAGCAGTACTTC
. | 15 | TRBJ1-1 | . | TRBV7-6 | CASSLTGHKYTEAFF | TGTGCCAGCAGCTTAACAGGACACAAGTACACTGAAGCTTTCTTT
. | 13 | TRBJ2-7 | . | TRBV4-1 | CASSQDSGYEQYF | TGCGCCAGCAGCCAAGATTCCGGATACGAGCAGTACTTC
. | 13 | TRBJ2-7 | . | TRBV29-1 | CSVFSASSYEQYF | TGCAGCGTTTTTAGCGCCAGCTCCTACGAGCAGTACTTC
TRBD1 | 15 | TRBJ1-1 | . | TRBV28 | CASSLIRTGRNEAFF | TGTGCCAGCAGTTTAATCCGGACAGGGCGAAATGAAGCTTTCTTT
. | 15 | TRBJ1-5 | . | TRBV27 | CASSLSRGGEQPQHF | TGTGCCAGCAGTTTATCGCGGGGGGGGGAACAGCCCCAGCATTTT
. | 15 | TRBJ2-7 | . | TRBV2 | CASSTDGDPSYEQYF | TGTGCCAGCAGTACCGACGGGGATCCCTCCTACGAGCAGTACTTC
. | 11 | TRBJ2-7 | medium-sized | TRBV18 | CASSAGYEQYF | TGTGCCAGCTCCGCGGGTTACGAGCAGTACTTC